This TCR beta chain was sequenced for a study of a mutant IDH1 vaccine in newly diagnosed glioma. Study at large: Treated patients, averaging around 40 years, were roughly 62% male and approximately 38% female. Receipt of radiotherapy, temozolomide, or both preceded the study, and most received both. Study results and caveats: Changes in top peripheral clonotypes did not appear linked to pseudoprogression.

Per the germline V gene, CDR1 is MNHEY and CDR2 is SMNVEV (reference sequence). The V end lost 5 bases, the J end lost 8 bases, and 18 bases lay between the germline ends. The CDR3 is 15 amino acids. As to time point: baseline, week 1 (first vaccination visit). Treatment defined: pre-vaccination baseline after standard-of-care therapy. Newly diagnosed WHO grade 3 or 4 IDH1-mutant, ATRX-lost astrocytomas were identified in the donors. In regard to this clone: Antigen unknown.

This table comes from immunoSEQ multiplex PCR, and its TCRdb copy is limited to in-frame clones, with some not included. The sample lists about 68,000 clones, roughly 78% occurring once. Sequences were derived from PBMCs, sampled from a glioma patient treated with radiotherapy, temozolomide or both. The clonotype comes from a man aged 50-60 years with glioma. The chain combines TRBV27 with TRBJ1-4; D is ambiguous. The DNA for the CDR3 is TGTGCCAGCAGTCCGTCGGGAGGGAGGAGGGAAAAACTGTTTTTT. Translated: CASSPSGGRREKLFF.